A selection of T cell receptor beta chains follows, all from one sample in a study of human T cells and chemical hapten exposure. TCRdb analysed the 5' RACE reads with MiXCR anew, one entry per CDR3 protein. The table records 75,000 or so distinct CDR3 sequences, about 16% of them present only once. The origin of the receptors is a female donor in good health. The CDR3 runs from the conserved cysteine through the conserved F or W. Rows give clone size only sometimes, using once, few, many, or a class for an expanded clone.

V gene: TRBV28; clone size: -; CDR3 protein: CASSFQSGYGYTF
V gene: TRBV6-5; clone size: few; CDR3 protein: CAAAKDYTDTQYF
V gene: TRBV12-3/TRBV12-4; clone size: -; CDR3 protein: CASTPFRGGASYNEQFF
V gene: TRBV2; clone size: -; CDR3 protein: CASSEAALSTDTQYF
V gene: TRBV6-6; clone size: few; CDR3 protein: CASSYAIGEVSYNEQFF
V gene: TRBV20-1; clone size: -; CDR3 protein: CSARYSGGGSPLHF
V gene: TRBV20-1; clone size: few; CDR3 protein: CSARGRESYTDTQYF
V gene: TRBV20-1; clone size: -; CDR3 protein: CSATSRGSYEQYF
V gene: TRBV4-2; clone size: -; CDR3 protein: CASSQDGASSYEQYF
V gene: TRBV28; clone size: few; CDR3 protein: CASSFFEDFSLNYGYTF
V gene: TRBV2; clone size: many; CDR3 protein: CASSGGTRSETQYF
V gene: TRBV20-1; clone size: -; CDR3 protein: CSSPPQGSNYGYTF
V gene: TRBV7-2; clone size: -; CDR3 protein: CASSYRSYGYTF